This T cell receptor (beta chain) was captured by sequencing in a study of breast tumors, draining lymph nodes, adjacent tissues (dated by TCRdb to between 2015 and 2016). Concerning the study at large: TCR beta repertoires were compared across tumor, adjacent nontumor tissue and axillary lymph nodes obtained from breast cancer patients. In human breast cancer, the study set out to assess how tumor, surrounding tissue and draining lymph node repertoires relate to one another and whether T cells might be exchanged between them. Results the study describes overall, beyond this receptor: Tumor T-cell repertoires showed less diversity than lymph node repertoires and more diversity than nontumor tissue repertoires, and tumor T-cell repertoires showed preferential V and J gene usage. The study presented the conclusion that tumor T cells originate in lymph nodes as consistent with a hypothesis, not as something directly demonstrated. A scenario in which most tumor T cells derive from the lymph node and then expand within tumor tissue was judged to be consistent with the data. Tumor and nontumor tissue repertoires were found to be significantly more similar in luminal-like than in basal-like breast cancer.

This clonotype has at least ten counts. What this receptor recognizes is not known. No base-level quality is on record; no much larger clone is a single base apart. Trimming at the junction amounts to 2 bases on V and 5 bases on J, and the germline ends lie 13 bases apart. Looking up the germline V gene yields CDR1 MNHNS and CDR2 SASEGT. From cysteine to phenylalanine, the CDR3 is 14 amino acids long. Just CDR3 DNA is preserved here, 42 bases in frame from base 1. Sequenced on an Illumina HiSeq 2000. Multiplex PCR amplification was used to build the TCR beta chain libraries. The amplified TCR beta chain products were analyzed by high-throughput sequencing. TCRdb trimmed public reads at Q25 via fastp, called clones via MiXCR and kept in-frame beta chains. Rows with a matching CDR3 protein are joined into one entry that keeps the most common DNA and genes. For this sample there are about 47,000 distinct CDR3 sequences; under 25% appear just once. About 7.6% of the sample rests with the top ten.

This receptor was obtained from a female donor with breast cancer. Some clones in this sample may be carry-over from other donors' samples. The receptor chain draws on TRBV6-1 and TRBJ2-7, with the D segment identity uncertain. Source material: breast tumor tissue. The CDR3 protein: CASSEWGRGDEQYF. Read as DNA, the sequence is TGTGCCAGCAGTGAATGGGGAAGAGGTGACGAGCAGTACTTC.